This T cell receptor (beta chain) was obtained from a study of molecular identifiers for immune sequencing clone quantification. TCRdb independently ran MiXCR on the PCR reads; one entry per CDR3 protein. In the table there are 55,000 to 75,000 distinct CDR3 sequences, roughly 20% of which are singletons. A word on this clonotype: The antigen is not known.

Sorted inputs of roughly 20,000 to 1,000,000 cells, with 10%, 30% or 50% RNA, yielded naive CD8 libraries. Sorting captured naive CD8 T cells as CD8+CD4-CCR7+CD45RA+. Study-wide points: In naive cells, clones above 20 RNA copies held under 1% of molecules, whereas in effector cells they held over 98%. Highly expanded clone sizes could be underestimated by identical TCR molecules sharing a barcode.

The sequenced sample was naive CD8+ T cells from blood, with Jurkat cell RNA spiked in. Stated subset: FACS-sorted CD8+CD4-CCR7+CD45RA+ naive T cells. This TCR was recovered from a human donor in good health. Some libraries in this study had Jurkat cell RNA spiked in.

CDR3 in DNA: TGTGCCAGTAGTATATTAGGGACTAGCGATGAGCAGTTCTTC. Its protein product is CASSILGTSDEQFF. The chain is built from TRBV19 and TRBJ2-1, with 10 nucleotides matching TRBD2. V was clipped by 2 bases and J by 8 bases; unmatched bases: 3. Germline CDR1 and CDR2: LNHDA and SQIVND (reference sequence). The CDR3 totals 14 residues.